Below, 12 T cell receptor beta chains from the same sample are listed, as sequenced in a study of cytomegalovirus exposure and HLA in healthy donors. PCR was performed using 60 Vbeta and 13 Jbeta primers. Here immunoSEQ multiplex PCR was the method, and the copy in TCRdb shows in-frame clones only, minus some. The table shows roughly 200,000 clones, with 70% to 85% occurring only once. The specimen sequenced was PBMCs. These receptors came from an older woman in good health and CMV-seropositive.

Notes on this clone: Germline is not matched at one junction end, which may reflect a read error. The chain has TRBV7-7 and TRBJ2-5; TRBD2 matches 10 bases. CDR3 length equals 15 residues. CDR1 and CDR2 (germline): SSHAT, FNYEAQ (reference sequence). CDR3 sequence: CASSLSGLAEETQYF. CDR3 nucleotide sequence: TGTGCTAGCAGCTTAAGTGGACTAGCGGAAGAGACCCAGTACTTC.

This chain joins TRBV7-6 and TRBJ2-3; a weak D match, TRBD2 (6 bases). CDR1 is SGHVS and CDR2 is FNYEAQ in the germline V gene. V lost 6 bases and J 0 bases, leaving 13 bases between the germline ends. The CDR3 runs 15 residues. The CDR3 here is CASRGSGASTDTQYF. DNA of the CDR3: TGTGCCAGCAGGGGTAGCGGAGCTAGCACAGATACGCAGTATTTT.

V is TRBV18 and J is TRBJ2-2, with 13 bases lining up with TRBD2. This CDR3 contains 17 residues. Germline V gene lookup returns CDR1 KGHSH and CDR2 LQKENI. J lost 7 bases, V lost 4 bases, and 9 bases had no gene match. CDR3 sequence (DNA): TGTGCCAGCTCACGATCCGGGACTAGCGGGGATGGCGGGGAGCTGTTTTTT. It specifies CASSRSGTSGDGGELFF.

The chain employs TRBV7-2 and TRBJ1-4; no clear D gene. CDR1 is SGHTA and CDR2 is FQGNSA in the germline V gene. The CDR3 sequence is 16 residues long. The germline V and J ends were trimmed by 1 base and 8 bases, with 17 bases remaining between them. CDR3 region: CASSLELFGFNEKLFF. The CDR3 DNA reads TGTGCCAGCAGCTTAGAGCTCTTCGGGTTTAACGAAAAACTGTTTTTT.

This rearrangement joins TRBV21-1 to TRBJ2-2; TRBD1 is the table's D call and was not checked against the DNA. TRBV21-1 is given as a pseudogene. The CDR3 is made up of 16 amino acids. In nucleotides, the CDR3 is TGTGCCAGCAGCACGACAGGGGCGGTTTCTCCCGGGGAGCTGTTTTTT. Translating gives CASSTTGAVSPGELFF.

The chain combines TRBV9 with TRBJ2-3; a weak D match, TRBD2 (6 bases). This CDR3 is 16 amino acids long. Germline CDR1 SGDLS, CDR2 YYNGEE. V was shortened by 1 base and J by 0 bases, with 12 bases between the two germline ends. CDR3 region: CASSVFTGGSTDTQYF. The CDR3 coding sequence is TGTGCCAGCAGCGTATTTACCGGGGGAAGCACAGATACGCAGTATTTT. Full variable domain (missing parts from reference TRBV9 and TRBJ2-3): DSGVTQTPKHLITATGQRVTLRCSPRSGDLSVYWYQQSLDQGLQFLIQYYNGEERAKGNILERFSAQQFPDLHSELNLSSLELGDSALYFCASSVFTGGSTDTQYFGPGTRLTVL.

The rearrangement links TRBV7-9 to TRBJ2-1; D possibly corresponds to TRBD1 (6 bases). The germline CDR1 and CDR2 sequences are SEHNR and FQNEAQ (reference sequence). V lost 4 bases and J lost 2, with 21 bases in between. The CDR3 has 18 residues. The CDR3 DNA follows: TGTGCCAGCAGCTCTAGGGTACAGGGACGAAAAACCTACAATGAGCAGTTCTTC. It translates to CASSSRVQGRKTYNEQFF.

J is TRBJ1-6 and V is TRBV28; 7 nucleotides agree with TRBD1. V dropped 8 bases and J dropped 10; count of bases not matched to a gene: 14. The CDR3 runs 15 residues. The V gene's germline CDR1 is MDHEN and CDR2 SYDVKM. CDR3: CASGGAVTGQSPLHF. The CDR3 region has the DNA TGTGCCAGCGGTGGGGCGGTCACGGGACAGTCACCCCTCCACTTT.

Worth noting for this clone: Additional DNA sequences in this sample encode the identical CDR3. V usage is TRBV5-1 and J usage is TRBJ2-1, with unresolved D. Germline lookup yields CDR1 SGHRS and CDR2 YFSETQ. The V end lost 0 bases, the J end lost 0 bases, and 7 bases lay between the germline ends. The CDR3 has 15 residues. DNA of the CDR3: TGCGCCAGCAGCTTGGGCGGAAACTCCTACAATGAGCAGTTCTTC. Translated, it gives CASSLGGNSYNEQFF.

This clone was seen a handful of times. This chain connects TRBV5-4 to TRBJ1-4, with 9 bases identical to TRBD1. CDR1 is SGHNT and CDR2 is YYREEE in the germline V gene (reference sequence). The CDR3 length is 16 residues. Germline trimming cut 3 bases from V and 3 bases from J; bases unmatched to any gene: 6. For the CDR3, the DNA is TGTGCCAGCAGCTGGGGGGGGGACAGGGCTAATGAAAAACTGTTTTTT. This encodes CASSWGGDRANEKLFF. Based on the CDR3 plus reference TRBV5-4 and TRBJ1-4, the full variable domain is ETGVTQSPTHLIKTRGQQVTLRCSSQSGHNTVSWYQQALGQGPQFIFQYYREEENGRGNFPPRFSGLQFPNYSSELNVNALELDDSALYLCASSWGGDRANEKLFFGSGTQLSVL.

The chain uses TRBV2 and TRBJ2-7; TRBD1 is a possible D gene (7 bases). CDR1 SNHLY and CDR2 FYNNEI come from the germline V gene. The length of the CDR3 is 14 residues. Trimming cost V 1 base and J 6 bases, with 13 bases left between them. The CDR3, as DNA: TGTGCCAGCAGTGAAGGGAGGGGGCGAGGCGAGCAGTACTTC. Its translation: CASSEGRGRGEQYF.

DNA of the CDR3: TGTGCCAGCAGCTTGGGACTAGATTCGGGAGATACGCAGTATTTT. Translating it yields CASSLGLDSGDTQYF. The chain is built from TRBV7-2 and TRBJ2-3, with 8 positions matching TRBD2. CDR1 SGHTA and CDR2 FQGNSA come from the germline V gene. With V trimmed by 3 bases and J by 5 bases, 7 bases remained unmatched. The CDR3 spans 15 residues.